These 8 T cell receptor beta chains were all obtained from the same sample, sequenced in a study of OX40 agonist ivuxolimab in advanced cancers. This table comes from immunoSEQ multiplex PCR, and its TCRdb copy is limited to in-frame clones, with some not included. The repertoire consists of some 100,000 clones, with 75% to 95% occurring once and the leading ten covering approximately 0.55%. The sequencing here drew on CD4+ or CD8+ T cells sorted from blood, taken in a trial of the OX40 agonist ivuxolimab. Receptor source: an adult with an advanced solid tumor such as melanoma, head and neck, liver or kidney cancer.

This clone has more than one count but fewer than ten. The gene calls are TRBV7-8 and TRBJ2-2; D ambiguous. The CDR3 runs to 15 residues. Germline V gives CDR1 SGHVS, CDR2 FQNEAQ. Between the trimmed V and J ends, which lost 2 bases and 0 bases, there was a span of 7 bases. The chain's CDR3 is CASSLLPANTGELFF. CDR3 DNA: TGTGCCAGCAGCTTACTGCCGGCGAACACCGGGGAGCTGTTTTTT.

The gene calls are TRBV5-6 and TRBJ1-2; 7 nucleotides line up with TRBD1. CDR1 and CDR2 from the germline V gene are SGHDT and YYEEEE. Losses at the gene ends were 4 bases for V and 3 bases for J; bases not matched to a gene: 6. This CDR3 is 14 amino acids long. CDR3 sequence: CASSNQGVDYGYTF. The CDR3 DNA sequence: TGTGCCAGCAGCAACCAGGGGGTAGACTATGGCTACACCTTC.

CDR3 DNA: TGCGCCAGCAGCCAAATTCTCGTGCGCCGCGGAAGTTTCAATGAGCAGTTCTTC. Residues: CASSQILVRRGSFNEQFF. V gene TRBV4-1 combines with J gene TRBJ2-1; D remains ambiguous. Germline V gene data show CDR1 as MGHRA and CDR2 as YSYEKL. V lost 2 bases to trimming and J lost 6 bases, with 23 bases between them. The CDR3 consists of 18 residues.

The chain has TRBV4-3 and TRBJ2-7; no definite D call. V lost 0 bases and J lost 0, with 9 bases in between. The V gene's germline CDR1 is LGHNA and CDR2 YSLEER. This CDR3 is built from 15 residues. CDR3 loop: CASSQDGQASYEQYF. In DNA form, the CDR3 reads TGCGCCAGCAGCCAAGATGGGCAGGCCTCCTACGAGCAGTACTTC.

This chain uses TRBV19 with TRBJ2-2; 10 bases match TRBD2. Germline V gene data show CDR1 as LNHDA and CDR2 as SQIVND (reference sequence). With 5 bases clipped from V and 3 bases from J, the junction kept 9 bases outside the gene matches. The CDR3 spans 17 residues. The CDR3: CASSHSGRAGYTGELFF. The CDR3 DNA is TGTGCCAGTAGTCACAGCGGGAGGGCCGGGTACACCGGGGAGCTGTTTTTT. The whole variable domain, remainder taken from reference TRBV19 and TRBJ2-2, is DGGITQSPKYLFRKEGQNVTLSCEQNLNHDAMYWYRQDPGQGLRLIYYSQIVNDFQKGDIAEGYSVSREKKESFPLTVTSAQKNPTAFYLCASSHSGRAGYTGELFFGEGSRLTVL.

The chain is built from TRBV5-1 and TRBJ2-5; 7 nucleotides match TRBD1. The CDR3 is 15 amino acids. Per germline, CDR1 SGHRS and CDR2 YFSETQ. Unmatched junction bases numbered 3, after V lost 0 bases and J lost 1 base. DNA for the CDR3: TGCGCCAGCAGCTTGGGGAGGACAGGCCAAGAGACCCAGTACTTC. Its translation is CASSLGRTGQETQYF.

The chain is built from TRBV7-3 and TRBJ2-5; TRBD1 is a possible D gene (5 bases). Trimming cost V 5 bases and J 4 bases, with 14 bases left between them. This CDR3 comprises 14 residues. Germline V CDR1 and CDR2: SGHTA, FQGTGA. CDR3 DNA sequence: TGTGCCAGCAGCCCCACTCGGCAGGGAGAGACCCAGTACTTC. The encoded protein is CASSPTRQGETQYF.

The CDR3 protein is CASSLTSGAYNEQFF. CDR3 DNA: TGTGCCAGCAGCTTGACTAGCGGGGCCTACAATGAGCAGTTCTTC. V and J are TRBV7-9 and TRBJ2-1; 11 nucleotides agree with TRBD2. Looked up from germline, CDR1 is SEHNR and CDR2 is FQNEAQ (reference sequence). The trim removed 3 bases at V and 2 bases at J, leaving 0 bases unmatched. CDR3 length equals 15 residues.